This TCR beta chain was sequenced during a study of cytomegalovirus exposure and HLA in healthy donors. Study results and caveats: The availability of immune exposure information extended only to CMV serostatus. A cluster of highly shared sequence variants was likely a sequencing artifact.

This clone was seen only once. The target antigen is unknown. PCR involved 60 Vbeta and 13 Jbeta primers. Libraries were prepared by immunoSEQ multiplex PCR; TCRdb keeps only in-frame clonotypes and omits some of them. The sample records 100,000 to 120,000 clones, roughly 80% being singletons. This clonotype was obtained from a man younger than 40 in good health and CMV-seropositive. The material sequenced was PBMCs.

CDR3 DNA sequence: TGTGCCTGGAGTCTAGGGGGCGGTGGTCAGCCCCAGCATTTT. It specifies CAWSLGGGGQPQHF. J is TRBJ1-5 and V is TRBV30, with 7 bases aligning to TRBD1. The CDR3 has 14 residues. Unmatched junction bases numbered 7, after V lost 2 bases and J lost 6 bases. Germline loops: CDR1 GTSNPN, CDR2 SVGIG (reference sequence).